This TCR beta chain was observed in a study of post-analysis software for immune sequencing data. The study, taken as a whole, reports: Compared against controls, patients with multiple sclerosis displayed significantly lower normalized Chao1 diversity. Patients carried 5 or 6 TRBV segments more frequently than controls did, and TRBV5-6, TRBV5-1 and TRBV20-1 were among them.

Germline loops: CDR1 SQVTM, CDR2 ANQGSEA. The CDR3 has 16 amino acids. Trimming took 0 bases from V and 4 from J; bases not matched to a gene: 9. This clonotype appeared a few times. Its specificity is unknown. The library was made from cDNA and included unique molecular identifiers. Each CDR3 protein gets one entry after TCRdb re-called the PCR reads with MiXCR. The repertoire holds almost 700,000 distinct CDR3 sequences, approximately 60% seen once, with about 11% in the top ten. This clonotype was obtained from a girl aged 2-10 years with multiple sclerosis. The sequenced sample consisted of blood. V gene TRBV29-1 combines with J gene TRBJ2-5, with 9 nucleotides matching TRBD1. The CDR3 DNA is TGCAGCGTTGAAGATACGAGGACAGGGGATGGAGAGACCCAGTACTTC. It specifies CSVEDTRTGDGETQYF.